These T cell receptor beta chains were read from a single sample in a study of blood T cell repertoires in COVID-19. Profiled with immunoSEQ multiplex PCR; TCRdb holds only in-frame clones, not every one. The sample has about 270,000 clones; more than 70% are singletons. The sample taken for sequencing was peripheral blood. These receptors were taken from a woman aged 18-29 years with acute or convalescent COVID-19. CDR3s include the opening cysteine and the closing phenylalanine or tryptophan. D genes are given only for firm matches. A row's size may be missing; if present it is once, few, many or a size class.

v_gene: TRBV30
j_gene: TRBJ2-7
d_gene: .
abundance: .
CDR3nt: TGTGCCTGGAGTTACAAGCGCGGGGAGCAGTACTTC
CDR3aa: CAWSYKRGEQYF

v_gene: TRBV11-2
j_gene: TRBJ2-7
d_gene: .
abundance: .
CDR3nt: TGTGCCAGCAGCTCAATCCGGGACTCTACCTACGAGCAGTACTTC
CDR3aa: CASSSIRDSTYEQYF

v_gene: TRBV5-1
j_gene: TRBJ2-5
d_gene: .
abundance: .
CDR3nt: TGCGCCAGCAGCTTGAATGGAGCGCTTCAAGAGACCCAGTACTTC
CDR3aa: CASSLNGALQETQYF

v_gene: TRBV28
j_gene: TRBJ1-1
d_gene: .
abundance: .
CDR3nt: TGTGCCAGCTTCCAAATAGGGCGGGGGAACACTGAAGCTTTCTTT
CDR3aa: CASFQIGRGNTEAFF

v_gene: TRBV9
j_gene: TRBJ2-5
d_gene: TRBD1
abundance: .
CDR3nt: TGTGCCAGCAGCGTTTCGGGCACAGGGGGCCAAGAGACCCAGTACTTC
CDR3aa: CASSVSGTGGQETQYF

v_gene: TRBV19
j_gene: TRBJ1-3
d_gene: .
abundance: few
CDR3nt: TGTGCCAGCGTAGACCTCGGAGGCTCTGGAAACACCATATATTTT
CDR3aa: CASVDLGGSGNTIYF

v_gene: TRBV6-4
j_gene: TRBJ2-3
d_gene: TRBD1
abundance: many
CDR3nt: TGTGCCAGCAGTGCCGGGACAGGGGGCGCAGATACGCAGTATTTT
CDR3aa: CASSAGTGGADTQYF

v_gene: TRBV7-3
j_gene: TRBJ1-6
d_gene: .
abundance: .
CDR3nt: TGTGCCAGCAGCCGAGGGGCAGGGACTATTTTGTTACCCCTCCACTTT
CDR3aa: CASSRGAGTILLPLHF

v_gene: TRBV24-1
j_gene: TRBJ2-1
d_gene: .
abundance: .
CDR3nt: TGTGCCACCGGGACAGGGACGGGACTAGAGAGCAATGAGCAGTTCTTC
CDR3aa: CATGTGTGLESNEQFF

v_gene: TRBV12-3/TRBV12-4
j_gene: TRBJ1-2
d_gene: .
abundance: .
CDR3nt: TGTGCCAGCAGTCCGGAAGCAGCGTATGGCTACACCTTC
CDR3aa: CASSPEAAYGYTF

v_gene: TRBV18
j_gene: TRBJ2-5
d_gene: TRBD2
abundance: .
CDR3nt: TGTGCCAGCTCAATCCTAGCGGAAGGGACCCAGTACTTC
CDR3aa: CASSILAEGTQYF

v_gene: TRBV19
j_gene: TRBJ2-7
d_gene: .
abundance: .
CDR3nt: TGTGCCAGTAGTATTAAAGCTGACAGTTCCTACGAGCAGTACTTC
CDR3aa: CASSIKADSSYEQYF

v_gene: TRBV6-5
j_gene: TRBJ1-1
d_gene: .
abundance: .
CDR3nt: TGTGCCAGCAGTTACGAGGCAGGGGTTAACACTGAAGCTTTCTTT
CDR3aa: CASSYEAGVNTEAFF

v_gene: TRBV30
j_gene: TRBJ1-6
d_gene: TRBD1
abundance: .
CDR3nt: TGTGCCTGGGACAGGGTGATCAATTCACCCCTCCACTTT
CDR3aa: CAWDRVINSPLHF

v_gene: TRBV3-1/TRBV3-2
j_gene: TRBJ2-7
d_gene: .
abundance: .
CDR3nt: TGTGCCAGCAGACCCTGGGGGGACCCCTACGAGCAGTACTTC
CDR3aa: CASRPWGDPYEQYF

v_gene: TRBV7-2
j_gene: TRBJ1-6
d_gene: .
abundance: .
CDR3nt: TGTGCCAGCAGCTTAGCGAGGTACCGGCGGGATTCACCCCTCCACTTT
CDR3aa: CASSLARYRRDSPLHF

v_gene: TRBV21-1
j_gene: TRBJ1-4
d_gene: .
abundance: .
CDR3nt: TGTGCCAGCAGCAAAGAAAGGACGGACAGGGGAGAGGGGCGTCATGAAAAACTGTTTTTT
CDR3aa: CASSKERTDRGEGRHEKLFF

v_gene: TRBV7-2
j_gene: TRBJ2-1
d_gene: .
abundance: .
CDR3nt: TGTGCCAGCAGCTTTTACGAGGGAGGTTGGAATGAGCAGTTCTTC
CDR3aa: CASSFYEGGWNEQFF

v_gene: TRBV28
j_gene: TRBJ1-5
d_gene: .
abundance: .
CDR3nt: TGTGCCAGCAGCACCGGGGTCCCCAGCAATCAGCCCCAGCATTTT
CDR3aa: CASSTGVPSNQPQHF

v_gene: TRBV6-5
j_gene: TRBJ1-4
d_gene: .
abundance: .
CDR3nt: TGTGCCAGCAGTTACTCCTGGTTTAGTGAAAAACTGTTTTTT
CDR3aa: CASSYSWFSEKLFF

v_gene: TRBV9
j_gene: TRBJ2-1
d_gene: .
abundance: .
CDR3nt: TGTGCCAGCAGCGTTTTTGCGGAGGCCTACAATGAGCAGTTCTTC
CDR3aa: CASSVFAEAYNEQFF

v_gene: TRBV2
j_gene: TRBJ2-7
d_gene: .
abundance: .
CDR3nt: TGTGCCAGCAGTGAAGCGCTTCGGGGTTCCGAGCAGTACTTC
CDR3aa: CASSEALRGSEQYF

v_gene: TRBV19
j_gene: TRBJ2-1
d_gene: TRBD2
abundance: .
CDR3nt: TGTGCCAGTAGCACGATATCTAGCGGGAGTATTAATGAGCAGTTCTTC
CDR3aa: CASSTISSGSINEQFF

v_gene: TRBV24-1
j_gene: TRBJ2-1
d_gene: .
abundance: .
CDR3nt: TGTGCCACCAGCCCCTCCAGGGTAAGTGAGCAGTTCTTC
CDR3aa: CATSPSRVSEQFF

v_gene: TRBV28
j_gene: TRBJ2-5
d_gene: TRBD2
abundance: .
CDR3nt: TGTGCCAGCAGCATGGGGTGGCTAGCGGGAGTTCAAGAGACCCAGTACTTC
CDR3aa: CASSMGWLAGVQETQYF

v_gene: TRBV28
j_gene: TRBJ2-7
d_gene: .
abundance: .
CDR3nt: TGTGCCAGCAGCGAGTCCTACGAGCAGTACTTC
CDR3aa: CASSESYEQYF

v_gene: TRBV28
j_gene: TRBJ1-4
d_gene: TRBD1
abundance: .
CDR3nt: TGTGCCAGCAGTCCCCGGACAGGGGGAGGCGAAAAACTGTTTTTT
CDR3aa: CASSPRTGGGEKLFF

v_gene: TRBV13
j_gene: TRBJ2-1
d_gene: TRBD2
abundance: .
CDR3nt: TGTGCCAGCAGCTTAGGATGGACTAGCGGGAGTTACAATGAGCAGTTCTTC
CDR3aa: CASSLGWTSGSYNEQFF

v_gene: TRBV12-3/TRBV12-4
j_gene: TRBJ1-2
d_gene: .
abundance: once
CDR3nt: TGTGCCAGCCGAGAGAACTATGGCTACACCTTC
CDR3aa: CASRENYGYTF

v_gene: TRBV30
j_gene: TRBJ2-3
d_gene: .
abundance: .
CDR3nt: TGTGCCTGGAGTGGCCAGGATACGCAGTATTTT
CDR3aa: CAWSGQDTQYF

v_gene: TRBV29-1
j_gene: TRBJ1-2
d_gene: .
abundance: .
CDR3nt: TGCAGCGTTGACATTTACAGCTATACTGGCTACACCTTC
CDR3aa: CSVDIYSYTGYTF

v_gene: TRBV24-1
j_gene: TRBJ2-1
d_gene: .
abundance: once
CDR3nt: TGTGCCACCAGTGATCGTTCGGGGAGTCATACCTCCTACAATGAGCAGTTCTTC
CDR3aa: CATSDRSGSHTSYNEQFF

v_gene: TRBV2
j_gene: TRBJ1-2
d_gene: TRBD1
abundance: .
CDR3nt: TGTGCCAGCAGGGACAGGGGTCGGGACTATGGCTACACCTTC
CDR3aa: CASRDRGRDYGYTF

v_gene: TRBV12-3/TRBV12-4
j_gene: TRBJ2-4
d_gene: .
abundance: .
CDR3nt: TGTGCCAGCAGGTCCTTAGCCAAAAACATTCAGTACTTC
CDR3aa: CASRSLAKNIQYF

v_gene: TRBV27
j_gene: TRBJ2-7
d_gene: TRBD2
abundance: once
CDR3nt: TGTGCCAGCAGTTTTAGGGCTAGCGGGAGGGCCCCCCACGAGCAGTACTTC
CDR3aa: CASSFRASGRAPHEQYF

v_gene: TRBV6-5
j_gene: TRBJ1-3
d_gene: .
abundance: .
CDR3nt: TGTGCCAGCAGGATAACTTACTCTGGAAACACCATATATTTT
CDR3aa: CASRITYSGNTIYF

v_gene: TRBV24-1
j_gene: TRBJ2-3
d_gene: TRBD1
abundance: .
CDR3nt: TGTGCCACCAGTGATCCAGGGACAGGGCGTGCAGATACGCAGTATTTT
CDR3aa: CATSDPGTGRADTQYF